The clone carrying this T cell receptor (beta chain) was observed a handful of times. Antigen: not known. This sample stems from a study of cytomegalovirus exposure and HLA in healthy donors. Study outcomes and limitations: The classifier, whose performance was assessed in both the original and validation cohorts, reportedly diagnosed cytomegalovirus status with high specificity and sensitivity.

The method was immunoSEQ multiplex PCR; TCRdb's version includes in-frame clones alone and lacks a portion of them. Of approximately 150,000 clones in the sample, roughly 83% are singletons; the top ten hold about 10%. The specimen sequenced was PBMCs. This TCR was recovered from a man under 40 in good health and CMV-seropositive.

The CDR3 loop reads CASSPTGGADGYTF. The CDR3 DNA sequence: TGTGCCAGCAGCCCCACAGGGGGCGCTGATGGCTACACCTTC. The chain couples TRBV7-9 to TRBJ1-2; TRBD1 matches 9 bases. The CDR3 is 14 residues long. J was trimmed by 6 bases and V by 5 bases; bases with no gene match: 7. Germline assignment: CDR1 SEHNR and CDR2 FQNEAQ (reference sequence). Combining the CDR3 with reference TRBV7-9 and TRBJ1-2 gives the whole variable domain DTGVSQNPRHKITKRGQNVTFRCDPISEHNRLYWYRQTLGQGPEFLTYFQNEAQLEKSRLLSDRFSAERPKGSFSTLEIQRTEQGDSAMYLCASSPTGGADGYTFGSGTRLTVV.